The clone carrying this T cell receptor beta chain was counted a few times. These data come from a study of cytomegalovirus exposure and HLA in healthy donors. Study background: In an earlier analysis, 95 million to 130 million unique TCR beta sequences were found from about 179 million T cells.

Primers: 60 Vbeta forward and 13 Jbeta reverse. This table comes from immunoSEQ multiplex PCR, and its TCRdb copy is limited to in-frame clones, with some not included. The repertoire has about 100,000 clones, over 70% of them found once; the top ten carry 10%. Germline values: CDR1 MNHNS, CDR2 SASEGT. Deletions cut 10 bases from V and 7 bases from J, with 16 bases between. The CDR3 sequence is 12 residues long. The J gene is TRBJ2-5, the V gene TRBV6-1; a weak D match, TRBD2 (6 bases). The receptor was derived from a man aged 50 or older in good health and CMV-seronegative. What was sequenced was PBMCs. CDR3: CATHTGTGTQYF. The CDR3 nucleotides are TGTGCCACTCACACCGGGACTGGGACCCAGTACTTC.